Below are 25 T cell receptor beta chains sequenced from a single sample in a study of blood T cells in healthy people across ages (dated by TCRdb to 2015 to 2017). Receptor amplification or capture employed 5' RACE. Reads for this sample came from an Illumina HiSeq 2500. A second PCR of roughly 7 to 11 cycles was performed with a sample-barcoded 5' primer and a J-beta primer mix. TCRdb handled the public reads itself, with Q25 trimming in fastp and clone calling in MiXCR, and kept productive beta chains. Duplicate CDR3 protein sequences are folded into a single record with the most common DNA and genes. The sample includes 1.5 million to 1.9 million distinct CDR3 sequences, with less than 45% observed a single time. The ten largest clones add up to roughly 3.7% of the sample. Sequencing was performed on blood. Receptors were obtained from a woman between 18 and 30 years old in good health.

The V and J genes are TRBV6-6 and TRBJ2-5, with 7 bases identical to TRBD1. Germline V lookup: CDR1 MNHNY, CDR2 SVGAGI (reference sequence). V trimming: 5 bases; J trimming: 4 bases; junction bases outside the gene matches: 13. This CDR3 has 16 amino acids. For the CDR3, the DNA is TGTGCCAGCAGTGCAACTATGACAGGGTTGACAGAGACCCAGTACTTC. Amino acid sequence: CASSATMTGLTETQYF.

This rearrangement joins TRBV7-2 to TRBJ2-1; D is possibly TRBD1 or TRBD2 (5 bases each). Germline lookup yields CDR1 SGHTA and CDR2 FQGNSA. The CDR3 runs 16 residues. V shed 5 bases and J shed 15 bases, with 29 bases lying between them. CDR3 DNA sequence: TGTGCCAGCAGCCCACAACTTACGGGACCCCTTATCTTTTCGTTCTTC. It encodes CASSPQLTGPLIFSFF.

This rearrangement joins TRBV28 to TRBJ1-3, with no clear D. V shed 5 bases and J shed 4 bases, with 21 bases lying between them. Germline loops: CDR1 MDHEN, CDR2 SYDVKM. This CDR3 region has 17 residues. The CDR3 coding sequence is TGTGCCAGCAGTGCCCTCAAATGGACTAAGCCAGGAAACACCATATATTTT. Its translation is CASSALKWTKPGNTIYF.

The rearrangement uses TRBV27 and TRBJ1-1; no clear D gene. V shed 3 bases and J shed 5 bases, with 10 bases lying between them. The germline V gene has CDR1 MNHEY and CDR2 SMNVEV (reference sequence). The CDR3 is made up of 13 amino acids. CDR3 loop: CASSLGWRTEAFF. In nucleotides, the CDR3 is TGTGCCAGCAGTTTGGGGTGGAGGACTGAAGCTTTCTTT.

This clonotype was detected a few times. The chain joins TRBV20-1 to TRBJ2-3; D may correspond to TRBD1 or TRBD2 (5 bases each). V lost 1 base and J 3 bases, leaving 23 bases between the germline ends. This CDR3 is 18 amino acids long. Germline CDR1 DFQATT, CDR2 SNEGSKA (reference sequence). The CDR3 is CSARGWGLKVLGTDTQYF. CDR3 sequence (DNA): TGCAGTGCTAGAGGGTGGGGGTTGAAGGTTCTTGGAACAGATACGCAGTATTTT.

This clonotype was seen only a few times. The chain is built from TRBV11-2 and TRBJ2-3; D is uncertain. CDR3 length: 13 amino acids. V was pared by 7 bases and J by 2 bases, with 10 bases between. Germline V gene lookup returns CDR1 SGHAT and CDR2 FQNNGV. The CDR3 sequence: CASTTPDTDTQYF. CDR3 in DNA: TGTGCCAGCACCACGCCGGACACAGATACGCAGTATTTT.

The V call is TRBV7-9, the J call TRBJ2-1, with 12 positions matching TRBD2. Germline V CDR1 and CDR2: SEHNR, FQNEAQ (reference sequence). The CDR3 is 16 amino acids. With 4 bases clipped from V and 7 bases from J, the junction kept 8 bases outside the gene matches. CDR3 in amino acids: CASSYLAGGPVNEQFF. CDR3 in DNA: TGTGCCAGCAGCTATCTAGCGGGGGGGCCTGTAAATGAGCAGTTCTTC.

The chain recombines TRBV18 with TRBJ2-7; 12 positions agree with TRBD1. Germline assignment: CDR1 KGHSH and CDR2 LQKENI. The trim removed 3 bases at V and 5 bases at J, leaving 11 bases unmatched. The CDR3 consists of 17 residues. CDR3 coding DNA: TGTGCCAGCTCACCCGGTCGGTCTGGGACAGGGGGCCACGAGCAGTACTTC. Protein: CASSPGRSGTGGHEQYF.

The V and J genes are TRBV25-1 and TRBJ2-7; D is unresolved. Trimming removed 2 bases from V and 7 bases from J, with 15 bases in between. The germline V gene has CDR1 MGHDK and CDR2 SYGVNS. This CDR3 contains 14 residues. CDR3 DNA sequence: TGTGCCAGCAGTGAACCCCCAGGTTACAATGAGCAGTACTTC. As protein: CASSEPPGYNEQYF.

This clonotype was seen a few times. The chain employs TRBV2 and TRBJ2-5; D is perhaps TRBD1 or TRBD2 (5 bases each). The CDR3 extends over 14 amino acids. V lost 6 bases, J lost 1 base, and 12 bases lay in between. CDR1 is SNHLY, CDR2 FYNNEI, per germline. CDR3 loop: CASRPGRLQETQYF. CDR3 DNA sequence: TGTGCCAGCAGACCGGGACGGCTCCAAGAGACCCAGTACTTC. Looking up the rest from reference TRBV2 and TRBJ2-5 gives the full variable domain: EPEVTQTPSHQVTQMGQEVILRCVPISNHLYFYWYRQILGQKVEFLVSFYNNEISEKSEIFDDQFSVERPDGSNFTLKIRSTKLEDSAMYFCASRPGRLQETQYFGPGTRLLVL.

This chain uses TRBV11-2 with TRBJ2-7; the D is unclear. The V gene's germline CDR1 is SGHAT and CDR2 FQNNGV. The germline V and J ends were trimmed by 6 bases and 6 bases, with 9 bases remaining between them. CDR3 length: 11 residues. This chain's CDR3 is CASSIPREQYF. Written as DNA, the CDR3 is TGTGCCAGCAGTATTCCCCGCGAGCAGTACTTC.

This clonotype came up a few times. The V and J genes are TRBV5-6 and TRBJ2-3; D not certain. The CDR3 covers 16 residues. V was shortened by 1 base and J by 2 bases, with 14 bases between the two germline ends. The germline V gene has CDR1 SGHDT and CDR2 YYEEEE. The CDR3 is CASSLKALPLTDTQYF. For the CDR3, the DNA is TGTGCCAGCAGCTTGAAGGCCCTACCCCTCACAGATACGCAGTATTTT.

The chain joins TRBV7-3 to TRBJ2-3; perhaps TRBD1 as D (5 bases). The CDR3 loop spans 15 amino acids. CDR1 is SGHTA, CDR2 FQGTGA, per germline. V was trimmed by 1 base and J by 0 bases, leaving 8 bases between them. The CDR3 sequence: CASSLKGWSTDTQYF. The DNA of the CDR3 is TGTGCCAGCAGCTTAAAGGGGTGGAGCACAGATACGCAGTATTTT. The entire variable domain, with the rest obtained from reference TRBV7-3 and TRBJ2-3, is as follows: GAGVSQTPSNKVTEKGKYVELRCDPISGHTALYWYRQSLGQGPEFLIYFQGTGAADDSGLPNDRFFAVRPEGSVSTLKIQRTERGDSAVYLCASSLKGWSTDTQYFGPGTRLTVL.

The chain couples TRBV6-1 to TRBJ2-3, with D tentatively TRBD2 (5 bases). This CDR3 has 15 residues. The V gene's germline CDR1 is MNHNS and CDR2 SASEGT. V was trimmed by 1 base and J by 5 bases, leaving 13 bases between them. CDR3 DNA sequence: TGTGCCAGCAGTGAAGGGCTAGCACGGAAAGATACGCAGTATTTT. Its translation: CASSEGLARKDTQYF.

This chain uses TRBV4-3 with TRBJ2-1; 8 positions agree with TRBD2. The CDR3 spans 19 residues. The V gene end was trimmed by 0 bases and the J gene end by 7 bases; junction bases not matched to a gene: 17. Germline CDR1 reads LGHNA; CDR2 reads YSLEER. The CDR3 nucleotides read TGCGCCAGCAGCCAAGATGCCCCTGGAATCGTGAGCGGGAGAAATGAGCAGTTCTTC. Translated: CASSQDAPGIVSGRNEQFF.

The gene calls are TRBV12-3 or TRBV12-4 and TRBJ2-7; D is uncertain. The CDR3 length is 16 residues. Trimming cost V 2 bases and J 2 bases, with 16 bases left between them. The CDR3 sequence is CASSLPTGTVTYEQYF. The CDR3 DNA reads as TGTGCCAGCAGTTTACCGACCGGTACAGTAACCTACGAGCAGTACTTC.

The table lists this clonotype with a few counts. The rearrangement uses TRBV5-1 and TRBJ1-1; no clear D. CDR1 is SGHRS and CDR2 is YFSETQ in the germline V gene. The CDR3 runs to 15 residues. Trimming cost V 0 bases and J 1 base, with 10 bases left between them. The CDR3 loop is CASSLVPLRNTEAFF. CDR3 bases: TGCGCCAGCAGCTTGGTGCCGTTGAGGAACACTGAAGCTTTCTTT.

The chain combines TRBV12-3 or TRBV12-4 with TRBJ2-7; TRBD2 is a possible D gene (5 bases). CDR3 size: 13 residues. V lost 4 bases and J lost 7, with 14 bases in between. CDR3 bases: TGTGCCAGCAGTTCCTATACCGGGGAGGAGCAGTACTTC. Protein product: CASSSYTGEEQYF.

A few counts support this clonotype. The V and J genes are TRBV15 and TRBJ1-2; no reliable D call. In germline, CDR1 is LNHNV, CDR2 YYDKDF (reference sequence). This CDR3 has 12 residues. V lost 0 bases and J 7 bases, leaving 6 bases between the germline ends. The CDR3 protein is CATSRDVSGYTF. In DNA form, the CDR3 reads TGTGCCACCAGCAGAGATGTAAGTGGCTACACCTTC.

This clonotype was found a few times. J is TRBJ1-2 and V is TRBV20-1, with 9 nucleotides matching TRBD1. The J segment lost 4 bases and the V segment lost 2 bases, leaving 5 bases of the junction unmatched. The CDR3 consists of 14 residues. Germline V gene lookup returns CDR1 DFQATT and CDR2 SNEGSKA (reference sequence). Here the CDR3 reads CSARYRDRVYGYTF. The CDR3 DNA sequence: TGCAGTGCTAGATACCGGGACAGGGTCTATGGCTACACCTTC.

The chain links TRBV29-1 to TRBJ1-4, with TRBD1 matching over 7 bases. J gave up 7 bases and V 0 bases, and 14 bases lay outside the gene matches. Germline V CDR1 and CDR2: SQVTM, ANQGSEA. This CDR3 is 17 amino acids long. The CDR3 spells CSVEDTGEADVGEKLFF. CDR3 nucleotide sequence: TGCAGCGTTGAAGATACAGGGGAAGCGGACGTTGGTGAAAAACTGTTTTTT.

CDR3 in amino acids: CASSRSGTGVYESFF. The CDR3 region has the DNA TGTGCCAGCAGTCGCTCCGGGACAGGGGTCTACGAGTCGTTCTTC. The V gene is TRBV6-2 or TRBV6-3, the J gene TRBJ2-1; TRBD1 matches at 10 bases. V lost 5 bases to trimming and J lost 15 bases; unmatched junction nucleotides: 16. The CDR3 extends over 15 amino acids. CDR1 and CDR2 (germline): MNHEY, SVGEGT.

Regarding this clonotype: A much larger clone differs by one base, so this may be a read error. The gene calls are TRBV5-5 and TRBJ1-1; 8 bases line up with TRBD1. The length of the CDR3 is 14 residues. CDR1 and CDR2 from the germline V gene are SGHKS and YYEKEE (reference sequence). The CDR3 region has the DNA TGTGCCAGCAGCTTACAGGGGGGGAACACTGAAGTTTTCTTT. Translation: CASSLQGGNTEVFF.

This rearrangement joins TRBV20-1 to TRBJ1-1; unclear D gene. The V and J ends lost 0 bases and 1 base respectively, with 9 bases between them. Per germline, CDR1 DFQATT and CDR2 SNEGSKA (reference sequence). The CDR3 runs 14 residues. CDR3 sequence: CSARDPGENTEAFF. In DNA form, the CDR3 reads TGCAGTGCTAGAGATCCAGGAGAGAACACTGAAGCTTTCTTT.

The V call is TRBV6-5, the J call TRBJ2-1; 8 positions agree with TRBD1. CDR3 size: 15 residues. Germline V gives CDR1 MNHEY, CDR2 SVGAGI. With 6 bases clipped from V and 0 bases from J, the junction kept 4 bases outside the gene matches. CDR3: CASRRDRSSYNEQFF. In nucleotides, the CDR3 is TGTGCCAGCAGAAGGGACAGGAGCTCCTACAATGAGCAGTTCTTC.